The T cell receptor beta chain under discussion was sequenced for a study of T cell clones after liver transplantation. CDR1 and CDR2 (germline): SGHTA, FQGNSA. There are 16 residues in the CDR3. V lost 2 bases and J lost 6; bases outside the gene matches: 10. Libraries were prepared by immunoSEQ multiplex PCR; TCRdb keeps only in-frame clonotypes and omits some of them. This table has tens of thousands of clones, 70% appearing once. The sample was CD4+ T cells from blood, taken at the approximately 16-month timepoint. V usage is TRBV7-2 and J usage is TRBJ2-7; 10 nucleotides agree with TRBD2. The sequence was obtained from a human patient who received a liver transplant. Some T cells may have come from the graft donor. CDR3 nucleotide sequence: TGTGCCAGCAGCTTATTCCCCCCTAGCGGGGGTGGCGAGCAGTACTTC. It codes for CASSLFPPSGGGEQYF. The full variable domain, rest sourced from reference TRBV7-2 and TRBJ2-7, is GAGVSQSPSNKVTEKGKDVELRCDPISGHTALYWYRQSLGQGLEFLIYFQGNSAPDKSGLPSDRFSAERTGGSVSTLTIQRTQQEDSAVYLCASSLFPPSGGGEQYFGPGTRLTVT.